This T cell receptor (beta chain) was retrieved from a study of control samples from healthy donors and cancer patients. TCRdb's table, derived via immunoSEQ multiplex PCR, lists solely in-frame clones and lacks some. The table shows 150,000 or so clones, with approximately 96% occurring only once. The TCR sequence derives from a man aged 40-50 years in good health. Sequences were obtained from blood.

CDR3 sequence reads: CASRLQGARGNEKLFF. The CDR3 DNA follows: TGTGCCAGCAGGCTTCAGGGGGCCAGGGGTAATGAAAAACTGTTTTTT. The chain uses TRBV28 and TRBJ1-4, with 8 bases fitting TRBD1. The CDR3 has 16 residues. V lost 6 bases, J lost 4 bases, and 10 bases stayed unmatched. Germline assignment: CDR1 MDHEN and CDR2 SYDVKM.